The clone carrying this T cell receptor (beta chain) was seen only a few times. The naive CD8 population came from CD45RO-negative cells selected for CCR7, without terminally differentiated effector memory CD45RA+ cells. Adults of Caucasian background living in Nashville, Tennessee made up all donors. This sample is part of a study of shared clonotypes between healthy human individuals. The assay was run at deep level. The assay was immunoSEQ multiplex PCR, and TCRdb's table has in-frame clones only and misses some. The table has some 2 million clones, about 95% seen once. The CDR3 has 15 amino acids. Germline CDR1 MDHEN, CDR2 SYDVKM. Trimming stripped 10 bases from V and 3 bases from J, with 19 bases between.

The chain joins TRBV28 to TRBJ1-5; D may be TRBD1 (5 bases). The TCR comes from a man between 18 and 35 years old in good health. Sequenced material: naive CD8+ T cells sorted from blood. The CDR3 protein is CATGRGLWNNQPQHF. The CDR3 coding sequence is TGTGCCACGGGACGGGGTCTTTGGAACAATCAGCCCCAGCATTTT.